This T cell receptor beta chain emerged from a study of blood T cells in healthy people across ages. Study outcomes and limitations: Naive and antigen-experienced cells could not be conclusively compared, given unsorted PBMCs.

This clonotype was seen ten or more times. Its matching antigen is unknown. The CDR3 contains 14 residues. V lost 8 bases, J lost 3 bases, and 17 bases lay in between. CDR1 is SNHLY and CDR2 is FYNNEI in the germline V gene. The authors ran a second PCR of about 7 to 11 cycles using a sample-barcoded 5' primer and a J-beta primer mix. From the 5' RACE reads, TCRdb called clonotypes with MiXCR, one entry per CDR3 protein. The sample holds some 1.5 million distinct CDR3 sequences, 28% seen once. The V and J genes are TRBV2 and TRBJ2-7; D perhaps matches TRBD1 (5 bases). This TCR derives from a woman aged 25 to 39 in good health. Specimen: blood. The CDR3 DNA is TGTGCCAGCGGTCCTGCCCAGGGAAGCTACGAGCAGTACTTC. It yields the protein CASGPAQGSYEQYF.